The 18 T cell receptor beta chains below all came from one sample that was sequenced in a study of blood T cell repertoires in COVID-19. The method was immunoSEQ multiplex PCR; TCRdb's version includes in-frame clones alone and lacks a portion of them. The sample lists more than 85,000 clones; approximately 80% were seen once. Material for sequencing was peripheral blood. Every receptor here comes from a woman older than 75 with active or convalescent COVID-19.

The chain has TRBV28 and TRBJ2-2; the D is unclear. The V end lost 9 bases, the J end lost 5 bases, and 13 bases lay between the germline ends. Germline V gene sequence: CDR1 MDHEN, CDR2 SYDVKM. This CDR3 is built from 13 residues. The CDR3 here is CASINRETGELFF. The CDR3 coding sequence is TGTGCCAGTATCAATCGAGAAACCGGGGAGCTGTTTTTT.

V usage is TRBV11-2 and J usage is TRBJ2-4; D unclear. CDR3 length: 14 amino acids. The V end lost 2 bases, the J end lost 2 bases, and 7 bases lay between the germline ends. Germline V gene lookup returns CDR1 SGHAT and CDR2 FQNNGV. The CDR3: CASSLHQTKNIQYF. In DNA, the CDR3 is TGTGCCAGCAGCTTACATCAAACCAAAAACATTCAGTACTTC.

The gene calls are TRBV14 and TRBJ2-7; tentative D call: TRBD2 (6 bases). From germline, CDR1 is SGHDN and CDR2 FVKESK. V was shortened by 0 bases and J by 4 bases, with 16 bases between the two germline ends. CDR3 length: 16 amino acids. CDR3 in DNA: TGTGCCAGCAGCCAAGAATCTTCCGGGACTTTGTACGAGCAGTACTTC. This translates into CASSQESSGTLYEQYF. Full variable domain (remainder filled in from reference TRBV14 and TRBJ2-7): EAGVTQFPSHSVIEKGQTVTLRCDPISGHDNLYWYRRVMGKEIKFLLHFVKESKQDESGMPNNRFLAERTGGTYSTLKVQPAELEDSGVYFCASSQESSGTLYEQYFGPGTRLTVT.

The rearrangement joins TRBV18 to TRBJ2-1; possibly TRBD1 for D (6 bases). Trimming removed 3 bases from V and 5 bases from J, with 17 bases in between. CDR1 and CDR2 from the germline V gene are KGHSH and LQKENI. The CDR3 runs to 16 residues. The CDR3 protein is CASSPPRQVFHNEQFF. In DNA, the CDR3 is TGTGCCAGCTCACCTCCGAGACAGGTTTTCCACAATGAGCAGTTCTTC. Together with reference TRBV18 and TRBJ2-1, the CDR3 gives the full variable domain: NAGVMQNPRHLVRRRGQEARLRCSPMKGHSHVYWYRQLPEEGLKFMVYLQKENIIDESGMPKERFSAEFPKEGPSILRIQQVVRGDSAAYFCASSPPRQVFHNEQFFGPGTRLTVL.

The rearrangement links TRBV19 to TRBJ1-1; D unclear. V lost 4 bases and J 0 bases, leaving 6 bases between the germline ends. Germline V CDR1 and CDR2: LNHDA, SQIVND (reference sequence). The CDR3 has 13 amino acids. CDR3 sequence reads: CASSSGVNTEAFF. For the CDR3, the DNA is TGTGCCAGTAGTAGCGGCGTGAACACTGAAGCTTTCTTT.

The J gene is TRBJ2-7, the V gene TRBV4-1, with 7 bases lining up with TRBD1. After removal of 1 base from V and 3 bases from J, the junction contained 12 bases not matched to a gene. Germline CDR1 is MGHRA and CDR2 is YSYEKL. The CDR3 extends over 17 amino acids. CDR3 sequence: CASSQALTRGIFYEQYF. The CDR3 region has the DNA TGCGCCAGCAGCCAAGCATTAACCAGGGGGATATTCTACGAGCAGTACTTC.

This chain uses TRBV28 with TRBJ1-2; D is possibly TRBD1 (5 bases). The germline V and J ends were trimmed by 6 bases and 2 bases, with 10 bases remaining between them. Germline values: CDR1 MDHEN, CDR2 SYDVKM. The CDR3 covers 13 residues. CDR3 loop: CASRRTINYGYTF. CDR3 nucleotide sequence: TGTGCCAGCAGGAGGACAATAAACTATGGCTACACCTTC.

This rearrangement joins TRBV7-3 to TRBJ1-2; D is perhaps TRBD1 (5 bases). This CDR3 has 14 amino acids. Germline V gene sequence: CDR1 SGHTA, CDR2 FQGTGA. Trimming removed 5 bases at V and 6 bases at J, with 16 bases between. CDR3 coding DNA: TGTGCCAGCAGCACGCAGGGCATGACTCATGGCTACACCTTC. Translating gives CASSTQGMTHGYTF.

V and J are TRBV5-1 and TRBJ2-2; 8 bases map to TRBD2. There are 15 residues in the CDR3. Germline lookup yields CDR1 SGHRS and CDR2 YFSETQ. J gave up 9 bases and V 1 base, and 8 bases lay outside the gene matches. CDR3 residues: CASSLRTSPSRELFF. CDR3 coding DNA: TGCGCCAGCAGCTTGAGGACTAGCCCCTCTCGGGAGCTGTTTTTT.

The chain is built from TRBV7-3 and TRBJ2-1; D is unclear. The CDR3 has 13 amino acids. V lost 5 bases to trimming and J lost 5 bases, with 10 bases between them. The germline V gene encodes CDR1 SGHTA and CDR2 FQGTGA. Written as DNA, the CDR3 is TGTGCCAGCAGCGAAGGAGCCAACAATGAGCAGTTCTTC. As protein: CASSEGANNEQFF.

The genes are TRBV15 and TRBJ2-1, with 12 bases aligning to TRBD2. The CDR3 extends over 19 amino acids. Germline values: CDR1 LNHNV, CDR2 YYDKDF (reference sequence). Unmatched junction bases numbered 13, after V lost 7 bases and J lost 0 bases. The CDR3 DNA is TGTGCCACCACTCACACCAGACTAGCGGGAGATATCTCCTACAATGAGCAGTTCTTC. It encodes CATTHTRLAGDISYNEQFF.

J is TRBJ2-3 and V is TRBV19; 8 positions match TRBD2. The CDR3 consists of 14 residues. Germline V gene data show CDR1 as LNHDA and CDR2 as SQIVND (reference sequence). Trimming at V came to 3 bases and at J to 3 bases, leaving 2 bases not matched to a gene. The CDR3 is CASSIGGRTDTQYF. CDR3 in DNA: TGTGCCAGTAGTATTGGCGGGAGGACAGATACGCAGTATTTT.

The CDR3 DNA sequence: TGTGCCAGCAGTTTATGGGGGGGAGCGGGAGGGAACAACGAGCAGTACTTC. Protein sequence: CASSLWGGAGGNNEQYF. The chain combines TRBV28 with TRBJ2-7, with 10 bases lining up with TRBD2. V was pared by 0 bases and J by 5 bases, with 10 bases of the junction left unmatched. Germline CDR1 and CDR2: MDHEN and SYDVKM. The CDR3 runs 17 residues. The variable domain in full, completed from reference TRBV28 and TRBJ2-7, reads DVKVTQSSRYLVKRTGEKVFLECVQDMDHENMFWYRQDPGLGLRLIYFSYDVKMKEKGDIPEGYSVSREKKERFSLILESASTNQTSMYLCASSLWGGAGGNNEQYFGPGTRLTVT.

CDR3 in amino acids: CAWSVFEGVETQYF. Written as DNA, the CDR3 is TGTGCCTGGAGTGTATTCGAGGGAGTGGAGACCCAGTACTTC. The chain combines TRBV30 with TRBJ2-5, with D tentatively TRBD2 (5 bases). In germline, CDR1 is GTSNPN, CDR2 SVGIG (reference sequence). Trimming removed 0 bases from V and 5 bases from J, with 13 bases in between. The CDR3 has 14 amino acids. Complete variable domain (other parts from reference TRBV30 and TRBJ2-5): SQTIHQWPATLVQPVGSPLSLECTVEGTSNPNLYWYRQAAGRGLQLLFYSVGIGQISSEVPQNLSASRPQDRQFILSSKKLLLSDSGFYLCAWSVFEGVETQYFGPGTRLLVL.

The CDR3 region is CASTRSGTGSYEQFF. The DNA of the CDR3 is TGTGCCAGCACCAGATCCGGGACAGGGAGTTATGAGCAGTTCTTC. This chain connects TRBV28 to TRBJ2-1, with TRBD1 matching over 9 bases. Germline V gives CDR1 MDHEN, CDR2 SYDVKM. The CDR3 extends over 15 amino acids. The V and J ends lost 7 bases and 8 bases, in that order; junction bases with no gene match: 12. The full variable domain, completed using reference TRBV28 and TRBJ2-1, is DVKVTQSSRYLVKRTGEKVFLECVQDMDHENMFWYRQDPGLGLRLIYFSYDVKMKEKGDIPEGYSVSREKKERFSLILESASTNQTSMYLCASTRSGTGSYEQFFGPGTRLTVL.

The rearrangement joins TRBV19 to TRBJ2-7, with 7 bases aligning to TRBD1. This CDR3 has 13 amino acids. The V gene's germline CDR1 is LNHDA and CDR2 SQIVND (reference sequence). Trimming cost V 5 bases and J 1 base; bases outside gene matches: 2. The CDR3 bases are TGTGCCAGTAGTGCGACAGGGTCCTACGAGCAGTACTTC. Its protein product is CASSATGSYEQYF.

The V and J genes are TRBV24-1 and TRBJ2-1; 9 bases are shared with TRBD2. CDR1 KGHDR and CDR2 SFDVKD come from the germline V gene. The CDR3 extends over 14 amino acids. The trim removed 3 bases at V and 6 bases at J, leaving 2 bases unmatched. CDR3 in DNA: TGTGCCACCAGTGATCCGACTAGCGGCAATGAGCAGTTCTTC. Amino acid sequence: CATSDPTSGNEQFF.

J is TRBJ1-1 and V is TRBV6-4, with a tentative D call TRBD1 (6 bases). This CDR3 spans 20 amino acids. Germline CDR1 reads MRHNA; CDR2 reads SNTAGT. Between the trimmed V and J ends, which lost 7 bases and 0 bases, there was a span of 30 bases. The DNA for the CDR3 is TGTGCCAGCACCCTTAGGAGCACCGGGACACATGTTTTCATGAACACTGAAGCTTTCTTT. Amino acids: CASTLRSTGTHVFMNTEAFF.